This T cell receptor beta chain was identified during a study of T cell repertoires in cytomegalovirus infection. Overall study context: CMV epitopes in the study were HLA-C-restricted (recently identified) and HLA-B-restricted (well studied). General study points: HLA-C-restricted CMV-specific TCR beta clonotypes prevailed in the ex vivo response.

Using its own MiXCR run on the reads, TCRdb lists one record per CDR3 protein. The sample holds about 770,000 distinct CDR3 sequences, about 28% seen once. With respect to this clonotype: What it binds is unknown.

V shed 5 bases and J shed 2 bases, with 12 bases lying between them. The CDR3 length is 14 residues. Germline assignment: CDR1 SGHVS and CDR2 FNYEAQ. The sequences come from cultured CD8+ T cells from PBMCs, collected from culture after CMV antigen stimulation. The TCR sequence derives from a human donor in good health (CMV status not recorded). Some clones in this sample may be carry-over from other donors' samples. The genes are TRBV7-6 and TRBJ2-5; D might be TRBD1 (5 bases). The CDR3 DNA is TGTGCCAGCAGCCCCCGGACAAGTCAAGAGACCCAGTACTTC. Protein product: CASSPRTSQETQYF.